What follows are 21 T cell receptor beta chains derived from one specimen sequenced in a study of cytomegalovirus exposure and HLA in healthy donors. The PCR contained 60 Vbeta and 13 Jbeta primers. Profiled with immunoSEQ multiplex PCR; TCRdb holds only in-frame clones, not every one. This sample has roughly 150,000 clones, with roughly 80% found just once. Sequences were obtained from PBMCs. The receptors originated from a man aged 30 to 39 in good health and CMV-seropositive.

The chain is built from TRBV6-6 and TRBJ1-2, with D perhaps TRBD1 (6 bases). The CDR3 is 14 amino acids. The germline V and J ends were trimmed by 2 bases and 4 bases, with 11 bases remaining between them. The germline V gene has CDR1 MNHNY and CDR2 SVGAGI (reference sequence). The chain's CDR3 is CASSYTTGSYGYTF. CDR3 in DNA: TGTGCCAGCAGTTACACGACAGGCTCCTATGGCTACACCTTC.

V gene TRBV7-9 combines with J gene TRBJ2-7; 9 nucleotides line up with TRBD1. Germline V gene sequence: CDR1 SEHNR, CDR2 FQNEAQ (reference sequence). The CDR3 is 15 residues long. V lost 5 bases, J lost 6 bases, and 11 bases stayed unmatched. The CDR3 is CASSPTGTGRGEQYF. CDR3 coding DNA: TGTGCCAGCAGCCCAACAGGGACAGGGAGGGGCGAGCAGTACTTC.

The chain employs TRBV7-2 and TRBJ1-4; 7 bases fit TRBD1. The CDR3 has 12 residues. Germline CDR1 and CDR2: SGHTA and FQGNSA. Germline trimming cut 6 bases from V and 12 bases from J; bases unmatched to any gene: 7. DNA for the CDR3: TGTGCCAGCAGTCGTGACAGGGTGCAACTGTTTTTT. This encodes CASSRDRVQLFF.

The table lists this clone with a few counts. V usage is TRBV19 and J usage is TRBJ1-5; 7 bases agree with TRBD1. After removal of 9 bases from V and 8 bases from J, the junction contained 16 bases not matched to a gene. Germline-derived CDR1 and CDR2 are LNHDA and SQIVND (reference sequence). The CDR3 is 15 amino acids. CDR3 residues: CARRGRPAGGEPQHF. The CDR3 coding sequence is TGTGCCAGGAGGGGGAGGCCGGCAGGGGGAGAGCCCCAGCATTTT.

The rearrangement uses TRBV28 and TRBJ1-1; D perhaps matches TRBD1 (6 bases). The V end lost 3 bases, the J end lost 7 bases, and 18 bases lay between the germline ends. The CDR3 sequence is 15 residues long. From germline, CDR1 is MDHEN and CDR2 SYDVKM. The CDR3 here is CASSFFRGTGNEAFF. In DNA form, the CDR3 reads TGTGCCAGCAGTTTTTTTCGTGGCACAGGGAATGAAGCTTTCTTT.

The chain uses TRBV6-4 and TRBJ2-6, with D unclear. The V end was cut by 0 bases, the J end by 0 bases, with 6 bases between. The CDR3 consists of 16 residues. Germline V gene data show CDR1 as MRHNA and CDR2 as SNTAGT. The CDR3 sequence is CASSDSGSSGANVLTF. The CDR3 bases are TGTGCCAGCAGTGACTCGGGCAGCTCTGGGGCCAACGTCCTGACTTTC.

The rearrangement links TRBV19 to TRBJ1-1, with TRBD1 as a possible D gene (5 bases). Trimming shortened V by 7 bases and J by 1 base, and 19 bases separated the two germline ends. In germline, CDR1 is LNHDA, CDR2 SQIVND (reference sequence). The CDR3 is made up of 16 amino acids. This CDR3 is CASTSWGVDGNTEAFF. CDR3 sequence (DNA): TGTGCCAGTACTTCCTGGGGGGTCGACGGGAACACTGAAGCTTTCTTT.

The chain carries TRBV11-2 and TRBJ2-7; D call uncertain. Germline V gives CDR1 SGHAT, CDR2 FQNNGV. V was cut by 2 bases and J by 3 bases, with 11 bases left in between. The CDR3 has 14 residues. CDR3 protein: CASSLFGSNYEQYF. CDR3 in DNA: TGTGCCAGCAGCTTATTTGGCTCGAACTACGAGCAGTACTTC.

The chain uses TRBV7-2 and TRBJ2-7; 12 nucleotides match TRBD2. J was trimmed by 3 bases and V by 5 bases; bases with no gene match: 8. The CDR3 totals 16 residues. Germline lookup yields CDR1 SGHTA and CDR2 FQGNSA. The CDR3 DNA reads as TGTGCCAGCAGCACCGGGACTAGCGGGCGATTCTACGAGCAGTACTTC. Protein product: CASSTGTSGRFYEQYF.

V gene TRBV5-1 combines with J gene TRBJ1-6; tentative D call: TRBD1 (6 bases). Germline V gives CDR1 SGHRS, CDR2 YFSETQ. This CDR3 has 15 amino acids. Trimming removed 2 bases at V and 5 bases at J, with 11 bases between. The DNA of the CDR3 is TGCGCCAGCAGCTTCCAGGGGAACCATAATTCACCCCTCCACTTT. Amino acid sequence: CASSFQGNHNSPLHF. The entire variable domain, with the rest obtained from reference TRBV5-1 and TRBJ1-6, is as follows: KAGVTQTPRYLIKTRGQQVTLSCSPISGHRSVSWYQQTPGQGLQFLFEYFSETQRNKGNFPGRFSGRQFSNSRSEMNVSTLELGDSALYLCASSFQGNHNSPLHFGNGTRLTVT.

V is TRBV7-7 and J is TRBJ1-4; 7 nucleotides match TRBD1. From germline, CDR1 is SSHAT and CDR2 FNYEAQ (reference sequence). The CDR3 runs 18 residues. J gave up 2 bases and V 4 bases, and 13 bases lay outside the gene matches. The CDR3 reads CASSSQRGRGSTNEKLFF. Here the CDR3 DNA reads TGTGCCAGCAGCTCTCAACGGGGCAGGGGGTCGACTAATGAAAAACTGTTTTTT.

The rearrangement links TRBV7-6 to TRBJ1-5; maybe TRBD1 (6 bases). CDR1 is SGHVS, CDR2 FNYEAQ, per germline. The CDR3 loop spans 15 amino acids. Trimming left V 5 bases short and J 3 bases short, with 14 bases between. CDR3 nucleotides: TGTGCCAGCAGCCACATGACAGGCCTCAATCAGCCCCAGCATTTT. Protein sequence: CASSHMTGLNQPQHF.

This chain connects TRBV19 to TRBJ2-7; no clear D gene. The CDR3 consists of 14 residues. V was pared by 1 base and J by 0 bases, with 7 bases between. Germline CDR1 LNHDA, CDR2 SQIVND (reference sequence). CDR3 loop: CASSIASSSYEQYF. The DNA for the CDR3 is TGTGCCAGTAGTATAGCTTCGAGCTCCTACGAGCAGTACTTC.

This chain joins TRBV4-1 and TRBJ2-1; tentative D call: TRBD2 (6 bases). The length of the CDR3 is 15 residues. Germline V lookup: CDR1 MGHRA, CDR2 YSYEKL. With 8 bases removed from V and 0 bases from J, the gap between germline ends came to 14 bases. The CDR3, as DNA: TGCGCCAGCCACACCGACGGGAGCTCCTACAATGAGCAGTTCTTC. It encodes CASHTDGSSYNEQFF.

The genes are TRBV27 and TRBJ2-4; 8 nucleotides match TRBD1. Unmatched junction bases numbered 7, after V lost 4 bases and J lost 8 bases. The CDR3 extends over 14 amino acids. Germline V gene data show CDR1 as MNHEY and CDR2 as SMNVEV (reference sequence). CDR3 protein: CASSSDRGRDIQYF. CDR3 coding DNA: TGTGCCAGCAGTTCCGACAGGGGCAGGGACATTCAGTACTTC.

This clone was recorded a few times. The V gene is TRBV5-1, the J gene TRBJ1-2; D is unclear. CDR3 length: 15 amino acids. Germline-derived CDR1 and CDR2 are SGHRS and YFSETQ. The V and J ends lost 0 bases and 2 bases respectively, with 11 bases between them. The CDR3 nucleotides read TGCGCCAGCAGCTTGGCGGGAGAATCCAACTATGGCTACACCTTC. This sequence encodes CASSLAGESNYGYTF.

This clone was observed a handful of times. The rearrangement uses TRBV7-2 and TRBJ2-2; 14 positions agree with TRBD2. The CDR3 sequence is 17 residues long. After removal of 4 bases from V and 5 bases from J, the junction contained 6 bases not matched to a gene. Germline V lookup: CDR1 SGHTA, CDR2 FQGNSA. Here the CDR3 reads CASSSLRLAGGTGELFF. In nucleotides, the CDR3 is TGTGCCAGCAGCTCTCTTAGACTAGCGGGGGGGACCGGGGAGCTGTTTTTT.

This clone was observed a single time. J is TRBJ1-1 and V is TRBV28; D gene unclear. The CDR3 is 13 amino acids. V lost 6 bases and J lost 11, with 19 bases in between. Germline values: CDR1 MDHEN, CDR2 SYDVKM. The CDR3 spells CASRSSARWKAFF. CDR3 DNA: TGTGCCAGCAGATCCTCAGCTAGGTGGAAGGCTTTCTTT.

The chain is built from TRBV2 and TRBJ2-3, with 11 bases that match TRBD2. The V segment lost 3 bases and the J segment 3 bases; nucleotides outside the gene matches: 5. Germline CDR1 is SNHLY and CDR2 is FYNNEI. CDR3 length equals 16 residues. Here the CDR3 reads CASSDTSGGETDTQYF. CDR3 DNA: TGTGCCAGCAGTGATACTAGCGGGGGTGAGACAGATACGCAGTATTTT.

The chain has TRBV5-1 and TRBJ2-7; D ambiguous. CDR3 size: 16 residues. Germline V gene data show CDR1 as SGHRS and CDR2 as YFSETQ. Trimming stripped 0 bases from V and 4 bases from J, with 17 bases between. The DNA for the CDR3 is TGCGCCAGCAGCTTGGATGTCTCGAGCGCCAGTTACGAGCAGTACTTC. This codes for CASSLDVSSASYEQYF.

In this sample, this clone turned up a few times. The chain uses TRBV6-6 and TRBJ1-2; 7 bases agree with TRBD1. Germline loops: CDR1 MNHNY, CDR2 SVGAGI (reference sequence). The V segment lost 0 bases and the J segment 1 base; nucleotides outside the gene matches: 5. The CDR3 is 16 residues long. As DNA, the CDR3 is TGTGCCAGCAGTTACTCGGCAGGGGGTATTAACTATGGCTACACCTTC. It codes for CASSYSAGGINYGYTF.